This T cell receptor beta chain was found in a study of CD4 and CD8 cells across lung adenocarcinoma regions. This CDR3 is 13 amino acids long. Germline V CDR1 and CDR2: SGHTA, FQGTGA. This clonotype was observed a single time. One end of the junction is discordant with germline, which a read error may explain. Each CDR3 protein is one row after TCRdb ran MiXCR on the PCR reads. Of just over 7,500 distinct CDR3 sequences in the sample, roughly 44% were seen once. Sequences were obtained from CD8+ T cells from the center of a lung tumor. J is TRBJ2-5 and V is TRBV7-3; D is possibly TRBD1 or TRBD2 (6 bases each). The sequence was obtained from a male donor with lung adenocarcinoma. The CD4 and CD8 labels of this study may be unreliable. CDR3 DNA: TGTGCCGGCAGTTCGGGGGCGGGCGGTGAGCAGTACTTC. It codes for CAGSSGAGGEQYF.